Sequencing of this TCR beta chain was carried out in a study of blood T cell repertoires in COVID-19 (dated by TCRdb to the early 2020s). Some background on the complete study: The collaborator samples originated in the United States, Italy and Spain and spanned the acute and convalescent phases of COVID-19. The prospective study material was composed of cDNA or gDNA derived from T cells, B-cell-depleted T cells, or PBMCs. Subjects who had been exposed to COVID-19, were actively infected with it, or had recovered from it provided the deeply sampled blood TCRbeta repertoires that made up the dataset. The repertoires were released in a freely available public database meant as a resource for research on the immune response to SARS-CoV-2. Samples were obtained from the ongoing ImmuneRACE study (first 160 participants) and from 1,254 subjects provided by 6 global collaborators. The sample metadata nearly always contained a de-identified subject ID, COVID-19 status, age in years and sex. HLA class I and class II types, where available, came from metadata supplied by the sample provider rather than from assay-based typing.

The immunoSEQ Assay, a bias-controlled multiplex PCR, was used to amplify TCRbeta CDR3 regions from genomic DNA. In the paper's pipeline: Nucleated cell counts per sample were estimated from amplification of reference gene primers within the assay. To quantify the absolute abundance of each unique TCRbeta CDR3 rearrangement, sequence reads were collapsed and filtered. For each sample, productive Simpson clonality was calculated by taking the square root of Simpson's diversity index across productive rearrangements. Not all clones reach the TCRdb copy of this immuneACCESS table, which keeps in-frame sequences only. Checked studies attribute under half of the gap to unresolved V genes and leave the rest unexplained. That table is the source of V, J and clone size, and D and trimming were worked out from the DNA. The sample data list fewer than 250,000 clones, and roughly 81% of these were observed just once. Of the sample, about 4% is held by the ten largest clones.

Whole blood was collected in K2EDTA tubes by collaborating institutions according to the institutions' own protocols. Collaborator samples were shipped for TCRbeta analysis as frozen whole blood, isolated PBMCs, or DNA extracted from either sample type. From cysteine to phenylalanine, the CDR3 is 14 amino acids long. The kept DNA is CDR3 alone, 42 bases in frame from the first base. V has 6 bases trimmed and J has 2 bases trimmed; junction bases matching no gene number 7. The germline V gene specifies MNHEY as CDR1 and SVGAGI as CDR2. This clone was observed once. Its antigen target is currently unknown. Base qualities are not at hand, and no much larger clone is one base apart. What the work shows at the level of the full study, not this receptor alone: The amount of clinical and demographic metadata varied by source and participant and was provided uncurated.

This clonotype was obtained from a man aged 50-59 years with acute or convalescent COVID-19. The sequencing input was peripheral blood. Rearrangement joined TRBV6-5 to TRBJ2-7; the junction holds 7 bases that match TRBD1. The DNA sequence is as follows: TGTGCCAGCAGGTCTACAGGGGCGGCCTACGAGCAGTACTTC. This encodes CASRSTGAAYEQYF.